The clone carrying this TCR beta chain was recorded many times. As yet, its antigen is unknown. These data originate in a study of T cells after yellow fever vaccination. Study-wide points: The presence of abundant clonotypes contaminating from the bulk population was possible in FACS-sorted repertoires. The booster saw the reappearance of most primary-vaccination clones (about 95% CD4, about 88% CD8). A small share of clonotypes appeared in both CD4 and CD8 compartments.

The CDR3 is 13 residues long. The V and J ends lost 4 bases and 4 bases, in that order; junction bases with no gene match: 5. Germline assignment: CDR1 SQVTM and CDR2 ANQGSEA. Researchers made TCR cDNA using 5'RACE template switching, and this step added a universal primer site and UMIs. TCRdb redid the calling of the 5' RACE reads with MiXCR, one entry per CDR3 protein. The sample lists fewer than 500,000 distinct CDR3 sequences, 18% occurring once. The chain carries TRBV29-1 and TRBJ1-1; 8 positions match TRBD1. This TCR derives from a man aged 18 to 30 who received the YFV17D yellow fever vaccine. The sequenced sample was PBMCs, obtained before the yellow fever booster vaccination. The CDR3 DNA reads as TGCAGCGTTGCGCGCGACAGGGGCACTGAAGCTTTCTTT. Protein sequence: CSVARDRGTEAFF. Filled out from reference TRBV29-1 and TRBJ1-1, the complete variable domain reads SAVISQKPSRDICQRGTSLTIQCQVDSQVTMMFWYRQQPGQSLTLIATANQGSEATYESGFVIDKFPISRPNLTFSTLTVSNMSPEDSSIYLCSVARDRGTEAFFGQGTRLTVV.